This T cell receptor beta chain was sequenced in a study of T cell repertoires in cytomegalovirus infection. This clonotype was recorded at least ten times. Germline V gene lookup returns CDR1 SGHTA and CDR2 FQGNSA. The CDR3 is 15 amino acids. V was clipped by 1 base and J by 1 base, with 8 bases between them. Using its own MiXCR run on the reads, TCRdb lists one record per CDR3 protein. The sample gives 400,000 or so distinct CDR3 sequences, about a third of which show up once; about an eighth is in the top ten. Specimen: PBMCs. The V gene is TRBV7-2, the J gene TRBJ1-5, with D maybe TRBD1 (5 bases). This sequence originates from a human donor in good health (CMV status not recorded). Some clones in this sample may be carry-over from other donors' samples. CDR3 sequence: CASSLGGTSNQPQHF. The CDR3 coding sequence is TGTGCCAGCAGCTTAGGAGGGACGAGCAATCAGCCCCAGCATTTT.